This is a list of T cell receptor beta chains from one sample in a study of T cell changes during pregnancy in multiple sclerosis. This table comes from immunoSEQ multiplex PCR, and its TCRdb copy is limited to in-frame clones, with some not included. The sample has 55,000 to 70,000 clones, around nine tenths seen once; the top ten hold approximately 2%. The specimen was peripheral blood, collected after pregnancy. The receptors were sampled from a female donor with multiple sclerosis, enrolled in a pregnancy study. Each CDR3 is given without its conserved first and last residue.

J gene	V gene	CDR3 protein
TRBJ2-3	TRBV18	ASSLGQFTDTQY
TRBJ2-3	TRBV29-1	SVSELSTDTQY
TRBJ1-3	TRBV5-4	ASSLGQGAGNTIY
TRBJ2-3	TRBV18	ASSPQTSGVTDTQY
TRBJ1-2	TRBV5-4	ASSLEGDKVLYGYT
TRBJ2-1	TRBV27	ASSPQPLWRGTRNEQF
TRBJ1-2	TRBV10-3	AISDPGQRRANYGYT
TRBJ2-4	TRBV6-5	ASSRATIANIQY
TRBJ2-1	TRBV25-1	ASSEFRTSGRMF
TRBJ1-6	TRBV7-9	ASSNQGSPLH
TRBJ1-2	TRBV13	ASSLGIEGGYT
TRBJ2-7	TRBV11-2	ASGGTSGGAYEQY
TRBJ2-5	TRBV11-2	ASSPTGLAGYLGETQY
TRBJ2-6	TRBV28	ASKADRAGANVLT
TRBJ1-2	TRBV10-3	AISEGTGGHYGYT
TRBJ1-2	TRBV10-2	ASSGGHPLSIYGYT
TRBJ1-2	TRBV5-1	ASSFGAGFDDGYT
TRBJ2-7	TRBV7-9	ASTPRAGTYEQY
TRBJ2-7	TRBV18	ASSPGAPRDEQY
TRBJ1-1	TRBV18	ASSPDTEAF
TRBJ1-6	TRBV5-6	ASSHFTGRDPTLH
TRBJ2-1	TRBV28	ASDGAGGRNEQF
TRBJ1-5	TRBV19	ASSGPTGTGLPRGNQPQH
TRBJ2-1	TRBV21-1	ASTEGAGPSENEQF
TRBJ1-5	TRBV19	ASTTTGQVDTQPQH
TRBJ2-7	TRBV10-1	ASSLLPGTASYEQY
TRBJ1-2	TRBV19	ASSTTQHGYT
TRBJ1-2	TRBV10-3	AISSDRHYGYT
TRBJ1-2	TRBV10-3	AISESIVGAYGYT
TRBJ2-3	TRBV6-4	ASSARGGSTDTQY
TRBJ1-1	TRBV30	AWEGSGEWRAF